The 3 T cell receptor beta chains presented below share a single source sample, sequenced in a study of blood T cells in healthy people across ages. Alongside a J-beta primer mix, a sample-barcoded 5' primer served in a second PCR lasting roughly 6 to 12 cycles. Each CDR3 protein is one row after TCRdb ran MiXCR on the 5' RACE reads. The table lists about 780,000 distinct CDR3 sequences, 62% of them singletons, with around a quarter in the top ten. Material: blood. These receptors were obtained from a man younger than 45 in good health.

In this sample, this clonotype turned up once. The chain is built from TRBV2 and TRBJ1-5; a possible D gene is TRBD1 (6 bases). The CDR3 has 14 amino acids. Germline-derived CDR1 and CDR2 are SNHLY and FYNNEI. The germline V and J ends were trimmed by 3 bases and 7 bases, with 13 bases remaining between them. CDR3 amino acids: CASSEWTVGQPQHF. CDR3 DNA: TGTGCCAGCAGTGAGTGGACAGTAGGACAGCCCCAGCATTTT.

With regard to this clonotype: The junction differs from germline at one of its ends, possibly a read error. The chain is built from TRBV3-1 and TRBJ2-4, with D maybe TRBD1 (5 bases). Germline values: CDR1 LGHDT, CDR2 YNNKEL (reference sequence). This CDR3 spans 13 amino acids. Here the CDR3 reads CASSQGDGQKKDF. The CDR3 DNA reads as TGTGCCAGCAGCCAAGGGGATGGACAAAAGAAGGACTTC.

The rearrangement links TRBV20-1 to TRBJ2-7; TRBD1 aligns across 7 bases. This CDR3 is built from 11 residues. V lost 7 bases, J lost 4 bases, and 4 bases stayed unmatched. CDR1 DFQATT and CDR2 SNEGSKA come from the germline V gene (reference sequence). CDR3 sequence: CSELQGYEQYF. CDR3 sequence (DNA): TGCAGTGAGCTACAGGGGTACGAGCAGTACTTC.